The 21 T cell receptor beta chains reported below all come from one sample, sequenced in a study of blood T cell repertoires in COVID-19. Generated by immunoSEQ multiplex PCR, the TCRdb table keeps only in-frame clones and is missing some. The sample yields a few hundred thousand clones, roughly four fifths seen once. Sequencing was done on a sample of PBMCs or T cells enriched from blood (not recorded which). Source of these receptors: a woman between 50 and 59 years old who had recovered from COVID-19.

The chain is built from TRBV2 and TRBJ2-7; maybe TRBD1 (7 bases). V was shortened by 6 bases and J by 1 base, with 16 bases between the two germline ends. Germline V gene data show CDR1 as SNHLY and CDR2 as FYNNEI. This CDR3 is built from 15 residues. CDR3 DNA: TGTGCCAGCAGGGGGGGACAGATAGAATCCTACGAGCAGTACTTC. Translation: CASRGGQIESYEQYF.

The rearrangement uses TRBV20-1 and TRBJ2-1; 9 nucleotides align to TRBD1. This CDR3 spans 15 amino acids. Trimming at V came to 3 bases and at J to 8 bases, leaving 11 bases not matched to a gene. Germline loops: CDR1 DFQATT, CDR2 SNEGSKA (reference sequence). The CDR3 region is CSASVRDRALHEQFF. CDR3 nucleotides: TGCAGTGCTAGTGTCCGGGACAGGGCTTTGCATGAGCAGTTCTTC.

This clone was seen once. The chain recombines TRBV18 with TRBJ2-7; tentatively, D is TRBD1 (6 bases). The CDR3 consists of 13 residues. Germline CDR1 reads KGHSH; CDR2 reads LQKENI. Deletions cut 2 bases from V and 6 bases from J, with 11 bases between. The CDR3 DNA reads as TGTGCCAGCTCACCAACAGGGATTGGCGAGCAGTACTTC. Its translation is CASSPTGIGEQYF.

The genes are TRBV9 and TRBJ2-7; 9 bases agree with TRBD2. The CDR3 consists of 16 residues. V trimming: 4 bases; J trimming: 2 bases; junction bases outside the gene matches: 10. Germline V gives CDR1 SGDLS, CDR2 YYNGEE. CDR3 amino acids: CASSPYSGGYPYEQYF. The DNA for the CDR3 is TGTGCCAGCAGCCCATATAGCGGGGGTTACCCCTACGAGCAGTACTTC. The full variable domain, with the rest looked up from reference TRBV9 and TRBJ2-7, is DSGVTQTPKHLITATGQRVTLRCSPRSGDLSVYWYQQSLDQGLQFLIQYYNGEERAKGNILERFSAQQFPDLHSELNLSSLELGDSALYFCASSPYSGGYPYEQYFGPGTRLTVT.

This clone was seen only a few times. The V call is TRBV28, the J call TRBJ1-2; D gene uncertain. Germline V gene sequence: CDR1 MDHEN, CDR2 SYDVKM. V shed 6 bases and J shed 0 bases, with 5 bases lying between them. There are 12 residues in the CDR3. CDR3 in DNA: TGTGCCAGCAGCCTCCCTAACTATGGCTACACCTTC. Amino acids: CASSLPNYGYTF.

This clone was picked up a small number of times. The chain carries TRBV10-3 and TRBJ1-2, with D unresolved. Germline CDR1 is ENHRY and CDR2 is SYGVKD. The CDR3 spans 14 residues. Deletions cut 3 bases from V and 1 base from J, with 9 bases between. CDR3 DNA: TGTGCCATCAGTGACGGTGTCGATAACTATGGCTACACCTTC. Encoded protein: CAISDGVDNYGYTF.

The chain carries TRBV9 and TRBJ1-2, with 8 bases aligning to TRBD1. The junction had 7 bases not matched to a gene; V was cut back by 2 bases and J by 1 base. The CDR3 length is 16 residues. Per the germline V gene, CDR1 is SGDLS and CDR2 is YYNGEE. The CDR3 here is CASSVTDRGHNYGYTF. The DNA of the CDR3 is TGTGCCAGCAGCGTCACTGACAGGGGACATAACTATGGCTACACCTTC.

This clone has just a few counts. The V gene is TRBV7-3, the J gene TRBJ1-1; D is uncertain. From germline, CDR1 is SGHTA and CDR2 FQGTGA. This CDR3 contains 14 residues. Between the trimmed V and J ends, which lost 0 bases and 1 base, there was a span of 6 bases. The CDR3: CASSLTLGNTEAFF. In nucleotides, the CDR3 is TGTGCCAGCAGCTTAACTCTAGGGAACACTGAAGCTTTCTTT. The full variable domain, its missing parts supplied by reference TRBV7-3 and TRBJ1-1, is GAGVSQTPSNKVTEKGKYVELRCDPISGHTALYWYRQSLGQGPEFLIYFQGTGAADDSGLPNDRFFAVRPEGSVSTLKIQRTERGDSAVYLCASSLTLGNTEAFFGQGTRLTVV.

The chain recombines TRBV14 with TRBJ2-5; possibly TRBD2 for D (6 bases). CDR1 SGHDN and CDR2 FVKESK come from the germline V gene. This CDR3 has 15 residues. With 0 bases removed from V and 5 bases from J, the gap between germline ends came to 13 bases. The CDR3 sequence is CASSQEEEGTETQYF. The CDR3, as DNA: TGTGCCAGCAGCCAAGAGGAGGAGGGGACTGAGACCCAGTACTTC.

This clone was detected once. The chain uses TRBV10-1 and TRBJ2-3, with TRBD2 identical over 10 bases. The CDR3 is 15 residues long. The germline CDR1 and CDR2 sequences are WNHNN and SYGVQD (reference sequence). J lost 4 bases, V lost 6 bases, and 7 bases had no gene match. Here the CDR3 DNA reads TGCGCCAGCAGAAAGGGGACTAGCGTAGCAGATACGCAGTATTTT. It codes for CASRKGTSVADTQYF.

This chain joins TRBV7-2 and TRBJ2-3; possible D gene TRBD1, 6 bases. Trimming shortened V by 5 bases and J by 3 bases, and 18 bases separated the two germline ends. CDR3 length: 16 amino acids. Germline CDR1 reads SGHTA; CDR2 reads FQGNSA. The chain's CDR3 is CASSRTRTENTDTQYF. For the CDR3, the DNA is TGTGCCAGCAGCAGGACTCGGACAGAAAATACAGATACGCAGTATTTT. Full variable domain (outside the CDR3, taken from reference TRBV7-2 and TRBJ2-3): GAGVSQSPSNKVTEKGKDVELRCDPISGHTALYWYRQSLGQGLEFLIYFQGNSAPDKSGLPSDRFSAERTGGSVSTLTIQRTQQEDSAVYLCASSRTRTENTDTQYFGPGTRLTVL.

This chain connects TRBV10-2 to TRBJ1-4, with D hard to call. The CDR3 runs to 13 residues. Between the trimmed V and J ends, which lost 10 bases and 6 bases, there was a span of 15 bases. CDR1 and CDR2 from the germline V gene are WSHSY and SAAADI. The CDR3 bases are TGCGCCACCAGACGTGGGGAGGATGAAAAACTGTTTTTT. Translated, it gives CATRRGEDEKLFF.

The rearrangement joins TRBV19 to TRBJ2-7, with 16 bases matching TRBD2. Trimming cost V 5 bases and J 9 bases; bases outside gene matches: 10. Germline CDR1 LNHDA, CDR2 SQIVND (reference sequence). CDR3 length: 16 residues. CDR3 amino acids: CASSSPGLAGGSVQYF. The CDR3 coding sequence is TGTGCCAGTAGTTCTCCGGGACTAGCGGGGGGGAGCGTGCAGTACTTC. Drawing the rest from reference TRBV19 and TRBJ2-7, the complete variable domain is DGGITQSPKYLFRKEGQNVTLSCEQNLNHDAMYWYRQDPGQGLRLIYYSQIVNDFQKGDIAEGYSVSREKKESFPLTVTSAQKNPTAFYLCASSSPGLAGGSVQYFGPGTRLTVT.

The chain carries TRBV11-1 and TRBJ1-6; a weak D match, TRBD1 (5 bases). The V gene's germline CDR1 is SGHAT and CDR2 FQDESV (reference sequence). V shed 5 bases and J shed 7 bases, with 9 bases lying between them. This CDR3 region has 13 residues. The CDR3 DNA follows: TGTGCCAGCAGCGACAGAAGAAATTCACCCCTCCACTTT. Amino acid sequence: CASSDRRNSPLHF.

V is TRBV18 and J is TRBJ1-1, with D possibly TRBD1 on 5 matching bases. The CDR3 is made up of 15 amino acids. Trimming cost V 2 bases and J 2 bases, with 12 bases left between them. The germline V gene encodes CDR1 KGHSH and CDR2 LQKENI. The CDR3 spells CASSPETVKNTEAFF. The CDR3 DNA reads as TGTGCCAGCTCACCAGAGACAGTCAAAAACACTGAAGCTTTCTTT.

This sequence joins TRBV6-4 and TRBJ2-2, with D perhaps TRBD2 (6 bases). This CDR3 has 15 residues. The V gene's germline CDR1 is MRHNA and CDR2 SNTAGT. V shed 3 bases and J shed 2 bases, with 10 bases lying between them. The CDR3 sequence is CASSERRGNTGELFF. CDR3 bases: TGTGCCAGCAGTGAACGGCGGGGCAACACCGGGGAGCTGTTTTTT.

This sequence joins TRBV9 and TRBJ2-1; D gene ambiguous. V was clipped by 4 bases and J by 2 bases, with 16 bases between them. The germline CDR1 and CDR2 sequences are SGDLS and YYNGEE. This CDR3 region has 16 residues. The CDR3 is CASSPSPAQTYNEQFF. The CDR3 DNA reads TGTGCCAGCAGCCCCTCCCCGGCACAGACCTACAATGAGCAGTTCTTC.

The rearrangement links TRBV6-5 to TRBJ1-1; D is perhaps TRBD1 (6 bases). This CDR3 region has 13 residues. Germline V lookup: CDR1 MNHEY, CDR2 SVGAGI. V lost 4 bases to trimming and J lost 8 bases, with 14 bases between them. CDR3 in DNA: TGTGCCAGCAGTTCTGAGGGGGGGACAGAAGCTTTCTTT. This encodes CASSSEGGTEAFF.

This chain uses TRBV11-2 with TRBJ2-1, with D perhaps TRBD1 (7 bases). Trimming removed 0 bases from V and 2 bases from J, with 14 bases in between. Germline CDR1 and CDR2: SGHAT and FQNNGV. The CDR3 runs 17 residues. The CDR3 reads CASSLDRGGGTYNEQFF. CDR3 nucleotide sequence: TGTGCCAGCAGCTTAGATCGCGGAGGGGGCACCTACAATGAGCAGTTCTTC.

The rearrangement joins TRBV25-1 to TRBJ1-6; no reliable D call. The CDR3 covers 16 residues. In germline, CDR1 is MGHDK, CDR2 SYGVNS. V was shortened by 4 bases and J by 0 bases, with 10 bases between the two germline ends. CDR3 nucleotides: TGTGCCAGCAGTGCCAAGTTGAGCTCCTATAATTCACCCCTCCACTTT. Protein sequence: CASSAKLSSYNSPLHF.

This rearrangement joins TRBV3-1 (or the pseudogene TRBV3-2) to TRBJ1-3; 8 bases are a match to TRBD1. CDR3 length equals 14 residues. Trimming took 8 bases from V and 3 from J; bases not matched to a gene: 6. Germline V CDR1 and CDR2: LGHDT, YNNKEL (reference sequence). The CDR3 coding sequence is TGTGCCAGCGGTTTACAGGGGGGTGGAAACACCATATATTTT. Translating it yields CASGLQGGGNTIYF.